This T cell receptor beta chain was sequenced during a study of T cell responses to AZD1222 COVID-19 vaccine. This CDR3 has 16 amino acids. The germline CDR1 and CDR2 sequences are SGHRS and YFSETQ. With 0 bases removed from V and 1 base from J, the gap between germline ends came to 13 bases. The study, taken as a whole, reports: Variant regions that are unmutated are reportedly the target of nearly half of spike-specific TCRs.

Libraries were prepared by immunoSEQ multiplex PCR; TCRdb keeps only in-frame clonotypes and omits some of them. The sample contains approximately 140,000 clones, around 90% of which appear only once. Concerning this clone itself: What it binds is not known.

This receptor was obtained from an adult in good health. V gene TRBV5-1 combines with J gene TRBJ1-2; D perhaps matches TRBD1 (6 bases). Here the sequenced sample was peripheral blood, taken on day 0 of MenACWY control vaccination. The CDR3 reads CASSLEGHEGNYGYTF. DNA for the CDR3: TGCGCCAGCAGCTTGGAGGGACACGAAGGTAACTATGGCTACACCTTC.